This TCR beta chain comes out of a study of T cell responses to AZD1222 COVID-19 vaccine. General observations from the study: Spike was spanned by vaccine-associated CD4 TCRs, which were dominant at 160-218 and 743-854. White British donors predominated, females outnumbered males, and clonal diversity was possibly underestimated.

Trimming shortened V by 6 bases and J by 3 bases, and 14 bases separated the two germline ends. This CDR3 spans 14 amino acids. Germline CDR1 is ENHRY and CDR2 is SYGVKD. Details on this clone: Its antigen remains unidentified.

Data came from immunoSEQ multiplex PCR; TCRdb stores just in-frame clones and leaves some out. The sample contains about 70,000 clones, roughly 84% of which appear only once. Material: peripheral blood, obtained on day 0 of AZD1222 vaccination. The sequence was obtained from an adult in good health. The chain links TRBV10-3 to TRBJ1-2; D perhaps matches TRBD1 (6 bases). Written as DNA, the CDR3 is TGTGCCATCAGGGCCACAGGGTCAGACTATGGCTACACCTTC. Translated, it gives CAIRATGSDYGYTF.